A selection of T cell receptor beta chains follows, all from one sample in a study of CD8+ T cells in alopecia areata. Profiling relied on immunoSEQ multiplex PCR, and the TCRdb table lists in-frame clones only, not all of them. The sample has roughly 99,000 clones, around 84% seen once. The sample consisted of CD8+ T cells sorted from blood, taken at week 24, from a patient treated with tofacitinib. Every receptor here comes from a human donor with alopecia areata. CDR3s include the opening cysteine and the closing phenylalanine or tryptophan. Each record gives: V gene, clone size, D gene, J gene, CDR3 protein, CDR3 DNA. A D gene is named only where the DNA matches it firmly. Clone size is shown for a subset of rows, as once, few, many or a class of expanded clone.

TRBV25-1	.	.	TRBJ2-7	CASRPEGSYEQYF	TGTGCCAGCAGACCGGAGGGCTCCTACGAGCAGTACTTC
TRBV27	once	.	TRBJ2-6	CASSFGGAGANVLTF	TGTGCCAGCAGTTTCGGGGGAGCTGGGGCCAACGTCCTGACTTTC
TRBV15	.	.	TRBJ1-3	CATSRDPTSGRNTIYF	TGTGCCACCAGCAGAGATCCAACTTCGGGGAGAAACACCATATATTTT
TRBV11-2	.	.	TRBJ2-7	CASSFEPGRSYEQYF	TGTGCCAGCAGCTTTGAGCCAGGCCGCTCCTACGAGCAGTACTTC
TRBV20-1	.	TRBD1	TRBJ2-7	CSATQGYEQYF	TGCAGTGCAACACAGGGGTACGAGCAGTACTTC
TRBV5-6	.	TRBD2	TRBJ2-1	CASSLNEAGGVNEQFF	TGTGCCAGCAGCTTGAATGAAGCGGGGGGTGTAAATGAGCAGTTCTTC
TRBV5-1	.	.	TRBJ1-1	CASSLGRGRNTEAFF	TGCGCCAGCAGCTTGGGGAGGGGAAGGAACACTGAAGCTTTCTTT
TRBV7-9	.	.	TRBJ2-1	CASSLTGNEQFF	TGTGCCAGCAGTTTGACTGGAAATGAGCAGTTCTTC
TRBV9	.	.	TRBJ2-5	CASSVDAGSETQYF	TGTGCCAGCAGCGTAGACGCAGGGTCGGAGACCCAGTACTTC
TRBV7-8	.	.	TRBJ2-2	CASSLLRQATGELFF	TGTGCCAGCAGCTTACTGCGGCAGGCCACCGGGGAGCTGTTTTTT
TRBV4-1	.	.	TRBJ2-7	CASSQATFGSYEQYF	TGCGCCAGCAGCCAAGCCACTTTCGGCTCCTACGAGCAGTACTTC
TRBV10-3	.	TRBD1	TRBJ2-1	CAISEGQGLYEQFF	TGTGCCATCAGTGAGGGACAGGGGTTGTATGAGCAGTTCTTC
TRBV6-5	.	.	TRBJ2-2	CASSYYNTGELFF	TGTGCCAGCAGTTACTATAACACCGGGGAGCTGTTTTTT
TRBV4-1	.	.	TRBJ2-2	CASSPLGLGTGELFF	TGCGCCAGCAGCCCCCTTGGCCTTGGCACCGGGGAGCTGTTTTTT
TRBV7-2	.	TRBD2	TRBJ2-5	CASSQTSGGTRGQYF	TGTGCCAGCAGCCAGACTAGCGGGGGGACGCGGGGCCAGTACTTC
TRBV2	once	.	TRBJ2-5	CASRLALPETQYF	TGTGCCAGCCGGCTTGCGCTGCCAGAGACCCAGTACTTC
TRBV1	.	.	TRBJ1-3	CTSSQDLRLRGFSGNTIYF	TGCACCAGCAGCCAAGATCTAAGGCTTCGAGGATTCTCTGGAAACACCATATATTTT
TRBV27	.	TRBD1	TRBJ2-5	CASSRQGHETQYF	TGTGCCAGCAGTCGACAGGGACACGAGACCCAGTACTTC
TRBV4-3	.	.	TRBJ2-1	CASSQEPGSGRYNEQFF	TGCGCCAGCAGCCAAGAGCCGGGTAGCGGACGGTACAATGAGCAGTTCTTC
TRBV6-5	.	.	TRBJ2-5	CASSYSSGETQYF	TGTGCCAGCAGTTACTCTTCGGGGGAGACCCAGTACTTC
TRBV4-1	.	.	TRBJ1-5	CASSQGGGYQQPQHF	TGCGCCAGCAGCCAAGGAGGGGGGTACCAGCAGCCCCAGCATTTT
TRBV9	.	.	TRBJ2-2	CASSVNPQRRSGGELFF	TGTGCCAGCAGCGTAAATCCCCAGCGGAGGAGTGGCGGGGAGCTGTTTTTT